These 4 T cell receptor beta chains were all obtained from the same sample, sequenced in a study of T cells in Graves' hyperthyroidism and ophthalmopathy (dated by TCRdb to between 2018 and 2021). Library construction relied on multiplex PCR. For sequencing, an Illumina HiSeq 2000 was employed. The TCR beta CDR3 regions were amplified from RNA transcripts. For the first round of RT-PCR on the TCR CDR3, the HTBI primer set was used together with the Qiagen OneStep RT-PCR kit. Clones were called with MiXCR by TCRdb after fastp trimmed the public reads at Q25, and only in-frame beta chains were retained. CDR3 protein sequences are deduplicated, and each keeps its most common genes and DNA. A total of about 360,000 distinct CDR3 sequences appear in this sample, 13% of them only once. Of the sample, roughly 20% falls within the top ten clones. Sequenced material: blood. The receptors derive from a man aged 30 to 39 with Graves' hyperthyroidism that later progressed to Graves' ophthalmopathy.

This clonotype was detected many times. The chain links TRBV5-1 to TRBJ2-3; 9 positions match TRBD1. CDR1 and CDR2 from the germline V gene are SGHRS and YFSETQ. This CDR3 is 15 amino acids long. V lost 2 bases, J lost 3 bases, and 4 bases stayed unmatched. The CDR3: CASSLSGQGTDTQYF. CDR3 in DNA: TGCGCCAGCAGCTTATCGGGACAGGGAACAGATACGCAGTATTTT.

This clonotype was found a few times. The chain recombines TRBV19 with TRBJ1-5, with a weak D call TRBD1 (6 bases). V shed 4 bases and J shed 4 bases, with 17 bases lying between them. The CDR3 length is 16 residues. Germline CDR1 is LNHDA and CDR2 is SQIVND (reference sequence). In nucleotides, the CDR3 is TGTGCCAGTAGTAAGCCCGAGGGGGGACGTAATCAGCCCCAGCATTTT. This encodes CASSKPEGGRNQPQHF.

This clonotype was seen at least ten times. The chain is built from TRBV5-1 and TRBJ2-3; perhaps TRBD1 as D (5 bases). The CDR3 consists of 14 residues. Germline V lookup: CDR1 SGHRS, CDR2 YFSETQ. Trimming removed 4 bases at V and 2 bases at J, with 11 bases between. The CDR3 sequence is CASSTGQDTDTQYF. CDR3 nucleotides: TGCGCCAGCAGCACTGGACAAGACACAGATACGCAGTATTTT.

The chain recombines TRBV18 with TRBJ1-5; D not resolved. This CDR3 is built from 15 residues. Germline values: CDR1 KGHSH, CDR2 LQKENI. The germline V and J ends were trimmed by 4 bases and 1 base, with 11 bases remaining between them. The CDR3 coding sequence is TGTGCCAGCTCACTCGGGGAGTCGAGCAATCAGCCCCAGCATTTT. Protein: CASSLGESSNQPQHF.